Listed below are T cell receptor beta chains from one sample, sequenced in a study of T cell repertoires in cytomegalovirus infection. Which antigens these TCRs recognize remains unknown. TCRdb ran MiXCR on the reads and lists one entry per CDR3 protein. Among about 470,000 distinct CDR3 sequences listed, about 42% were seen once. The material was cultured PBMCs, obtained from culture after CMV antigen stimulation. Receptors originate from a human donor in good health (CMV status not recorded). Some clones in this sample may be carry-over from other donors' samples. Both conserved end residues are part of each CDR3. D genes are given only for firm matches. The size field is filled for only some rows; it gives once, few, many or a size class.

TGTGCCAGCAATTCCCCAGTCGGGGGTAGGTCCTACAATGAGCAGTTCTTC | CASNSPVGGRSYNEQFF | TRBJ2-1 | NA | TRBV6-2/TRBV6-3 | NA
TGTGCCAGCAGCTTAAAAACCTTAGAGACCCAGTACTTC | CASSLKTLETQYF | TRBJ2-5 | few | TRBV7-2 | NA
TGTGCCAGCAGCTTAGAGGCAGGACCCAACTATGGCTACACCTTC | CASSLEAGPNYGYTF | TRBJ1-2 | few | TRBV7-6 | NA
TGTGCCAGCAGCCCACGGGGGACAGGGACTTCCTACGAGCAGTACTTC | CASSPRGTGTSYEQYF | TRBJ2-7 | few | TRBV7-2 | TRBD1
TGTGCCAGCAGTCAGGCAGGGCCCTGGACGAAGGCCCAGTACTTC | CASSQAGPWTKAQYF | TRBJ2-5 | NA | TRBV6-6 | NA
TGTGCCAGCAGCTTAGCCTCCACTAGCGGGACACACGAGCAGTACTTC | CASSLASTSGTHEQYF | TRBJ2-7 | once | TRBV7-4 | TRBD2
TGTGCCAGCAGCACAGCGGGAACCTACGAGCAGTACTTC | CASSTAGTYEQYF | TRBJ2-7 | many | TRBV7-2 | TRBD2
TGTGCCAGCCGGACTAGCGGGAGGACCTACAATGAGCAGTTCTTC | CASRTSGRTYNEQFF | TRBJ2-1 | NA | TRBV11-2 | TRBD2
TGCAGCGTTGAACTGGGTGCCTACGAGCAGTACTTC | CSVELGAYEQYF | TRBJ2-7 | NA | TRBV29-1 | NA
TGTGCCAGCAGTTTAAGCAGGGTGAACACCGGGGAGCTGTTTTTT | CASSLSRVNTGELFF | TRBJ2-2 | few | TRBV28 | NA
TGCGCCAGCAGCCCTGGGGGCGGGACTCATGCCTACGAGCAGTACTTC | CASSPGGGTHAYEQYF | TRBJ2-7 | NA | TRBV5-1 | NA
TGTGCCAGCAGCTCTACAGGGGACTATGGCTACACCTTC | CASSSTGDYGYTF | TRBJ1-2 | NA | TRBV7-9 | TRBD1
TGTGCCAGCAGTTTACTTGGCAGGGGGCTCGGCACAGATACGCAGTATTTT | CASSLLGRGLGTDTQYF | TRBJ2-3 | NA | TRBV28 | TRBD1
TGTGCCTGGGGAAGGGGGGGGAACCAAGAGACCCAGTACTTC | CAWGRGGNQETQYF | TRBJ2-5 | NA | TRBV30 | NA
TGTGCCAGCAGCTTATTGGGGGGGACAGGGGGACCCTACGAGCAGTACTTC | CASSLLGGTGGPYEQYF | TRBJ2-7 | NA | TRBV7-6 | TRBD1
TGTGCCAGCAGCCGACTAGCGGAGGGCACAGATACGCAGTATTTT | CASSRLAEGTDTQYF | TRBJ2-3 | few | TRBV12-3/TRBV12-4 | TRBD2
TGTGCCAGCAGCTTGGTCGCGGCTGGTACCGGGGAGCTGTTTTTT | CASSLVAAGTGELFF | TRBJ2-2 | NA | TRBV7-2 | NA
TGTGCCAGCAGCTTACGCGGCAGGGGGCCTTACGAGCAGTACTTC | CASSLRGRGPYEQYF | TRBJ2-7 | NA | TRBV7-2 | TRBD1
TGTGCCAGCAGCCCGGGGGGGCCTGAGCAGTTCTTC | CASSPGGPEQFF | TRBJ2-1 | few | TRBV7-2 | TRBD2
TGTGCCAGCAGTTACTCGGCGGGGGCACCAGATACGCAGTATTTT | CASSYSAGAPDTQYF | TRBJ2-3 | NA | TRBV6-2/TRBV6-3 | NA
TGTGCCAGCAGCGGAACAGGGGGTCTGGATGAGCAGTTCTTC | CASSGTGGLDEQFF | TRBJ2-1 | NA | TRBV5-4 | TRBD1
TGTGCCAGCAGAAAGCGGGCCACCTACGAGCAGTACTTC | CASRKRATYEQYF | TRBJ2-7 | few | TRBV6-2/TRBV6-3 | NA
TGTGCCAGCAGTTACTCGATAGCGGGGGCCGGGGGAGATACGCAGTATTTT | CASSYSIAGAGGDTQYF | TRBJ2-3 | NA | TRBV6-2/TRBV6-3 | TRBD2
TGTGCCACCAGCAGGCCGAGGGGCGAGCAGTACTTC | CATSRPRGEQYF | TRBJ2-7 | NA | TRBV15 | NA